This entry describes one T cell receptor beta chain. The sample belongs to a study of blood T cell repertoires in COVID-19. Study summary: Both acute and convalescent COVID-19 samples were obtained from the United States, Italy and Spain. Nucleic acid was either cDNA or gDNA, and it came from T cells, B-cell-depleted T cells, or PBMCs.

Original methodology: Amplification of reference gene primers was used by the study to estimate nucleated cell counts. Sequenced by immunoSEQ multiplex PCR; TCRdb stores in-frame clones only, minus some. V and J calls and clone size are copied from that table; D and trimming were computed from the DNA. The repertoire consists of around 110,000 clones, with approximately 90% occurring once and the leading ten covering roughly 1.9%. V lost 3 bases and J lost 2; bases outside the gene matches: 11. This CDR3 region has 18 residues. The germline V gene has CDR1 LNHDA and CDR2 SQIVND (reference sequence). The receptor comes from a human donor with active COVID-19. The donor label of this sample is uncertain. The V and J genes are TRBV19 and TRBJ2-1, with 9 bases lining up with TRBD2. Sequencing was carried out using peripheral blood. As DNA, the CDR3 is TGTGCCAGTAGTATGGCCGGACATAGCGGGGGACCCTACAATGAGCAGTTCTTC. This translates into CASSMAGHSGGPYNEQFF.